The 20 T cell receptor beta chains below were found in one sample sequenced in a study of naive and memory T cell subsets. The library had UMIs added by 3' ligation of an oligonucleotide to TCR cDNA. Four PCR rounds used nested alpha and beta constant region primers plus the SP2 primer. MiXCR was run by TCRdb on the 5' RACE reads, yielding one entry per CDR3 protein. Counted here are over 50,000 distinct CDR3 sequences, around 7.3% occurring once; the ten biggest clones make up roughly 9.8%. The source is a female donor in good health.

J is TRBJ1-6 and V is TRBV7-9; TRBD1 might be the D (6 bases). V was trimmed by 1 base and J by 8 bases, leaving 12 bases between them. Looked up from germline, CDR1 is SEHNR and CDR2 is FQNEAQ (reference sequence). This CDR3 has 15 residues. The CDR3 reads CASSLETGFDSPLHF. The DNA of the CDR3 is TGTGCCAGCAGCTTAGAGACAGGTTTTGATTCACCCCTCCACTTT.

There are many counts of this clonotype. The CDR3 here is CSAREASAQETQYF. CDR3 nucleotides: TGCAGTGCTAGAGAGGCTAGCGCACAAGAGACCCAGTACTTC. V gene TRBV20-1 combines with J gene TRBJ2-5; D is possibly TRBD2 (6 bases). Germline V gene data show CDR1 as DFQATT and CDR2 as SNEGSKA (reference sequence). The ends were cut back, 0 bases at V and 2 bases at J, with 10 bases in the middle. The CDR3 is 14 amino acids.

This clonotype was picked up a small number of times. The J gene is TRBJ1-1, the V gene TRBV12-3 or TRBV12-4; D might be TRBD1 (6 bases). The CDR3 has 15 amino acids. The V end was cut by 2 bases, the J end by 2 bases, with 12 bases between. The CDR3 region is CASSLSGGQNTEAFF. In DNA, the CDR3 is TGTGCCAGCAGTTTATCCGGGGGACAAAACACTGAAGCTTTCTTT.

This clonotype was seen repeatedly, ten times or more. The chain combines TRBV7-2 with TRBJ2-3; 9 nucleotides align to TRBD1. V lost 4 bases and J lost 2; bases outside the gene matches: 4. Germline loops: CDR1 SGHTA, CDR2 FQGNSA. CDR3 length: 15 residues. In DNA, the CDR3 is TGTGCCAGCAGCTCCCGGGACAGGGACACAGATACGCAGTATTTT. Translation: CASSSRDRDTDTQYF.

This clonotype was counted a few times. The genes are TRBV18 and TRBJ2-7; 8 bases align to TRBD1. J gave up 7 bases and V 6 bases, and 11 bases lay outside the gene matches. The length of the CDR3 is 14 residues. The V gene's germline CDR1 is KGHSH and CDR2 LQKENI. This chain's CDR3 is CASSPGTGALEQYF. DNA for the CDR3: TGTGCCAGCTCCCCCGGGACAGGAGCTTTAGAGCAGTACTTC. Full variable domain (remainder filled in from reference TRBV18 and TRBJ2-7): NAGVMQNPRHLVRRRGQEARLRCSPMKGHSHVYWYRQLPEEGLKFMVYLQKENIIDESGMPKERFSAEFPKEGPSILRIQQVVRGDSAAYFCASSPGTGALEQYFGPGTRLTVT.

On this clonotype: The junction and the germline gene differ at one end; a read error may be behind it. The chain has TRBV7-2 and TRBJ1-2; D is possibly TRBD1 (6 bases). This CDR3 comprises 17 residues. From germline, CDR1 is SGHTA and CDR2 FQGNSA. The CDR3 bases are TGTGCCAGCAGCTTAGCCCCAGGGGCCCCAGCTAACTATGGCGACACCTTC. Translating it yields CASSLAPGAPANYGDTF.

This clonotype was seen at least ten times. The CDR3 reads CSVVDPRAPEAFF. CDR3 nucleotides: TGCAGCGTTGTCGACCCCCGAGCCCCTGAAGCTTTCTTT. This chain joins TRBV29-1 and TRBJ1-1, with D uncertain. V was pared by 4 bases and J by 6 bases, with 15 bases between. The CDR3 covers 13 residues. Per germline, CDR1 SQVTM and CDR2 ANQGSEA.

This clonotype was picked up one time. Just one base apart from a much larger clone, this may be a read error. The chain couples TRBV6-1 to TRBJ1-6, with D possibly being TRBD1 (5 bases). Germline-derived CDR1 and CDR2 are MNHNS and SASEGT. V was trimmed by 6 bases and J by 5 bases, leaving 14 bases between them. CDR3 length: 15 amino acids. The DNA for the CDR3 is TGTGCCAGCAGCCGGGGGAGATCGGATAATTCACCCCTCCACTTT. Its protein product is CASSRGRSDNSPLHF.

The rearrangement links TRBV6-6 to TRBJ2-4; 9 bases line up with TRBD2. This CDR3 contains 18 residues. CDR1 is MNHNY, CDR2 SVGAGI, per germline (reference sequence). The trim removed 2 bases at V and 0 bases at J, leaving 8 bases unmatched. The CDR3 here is CASSYTLAGILAKNIQYF. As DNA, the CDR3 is TGTGCCAGCAGTTACACCCTAGCGGGGATACTAGCCAAAAACATTCAGTACTTC.

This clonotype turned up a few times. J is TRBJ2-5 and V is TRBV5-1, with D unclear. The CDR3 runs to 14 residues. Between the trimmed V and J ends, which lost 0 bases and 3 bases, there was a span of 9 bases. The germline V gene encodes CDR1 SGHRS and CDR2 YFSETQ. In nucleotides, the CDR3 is TGCGCCAGCAGCTTGGAGGCACCCGAAGAGACCCAGTACTTC. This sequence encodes CASSLEAPEETQYF.

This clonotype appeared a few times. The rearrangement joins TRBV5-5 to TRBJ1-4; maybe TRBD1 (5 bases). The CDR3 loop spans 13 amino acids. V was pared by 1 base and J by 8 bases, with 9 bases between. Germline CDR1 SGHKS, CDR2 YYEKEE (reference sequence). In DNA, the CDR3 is TGTGCCAGCAGCTTGTATTGGACAGAAAAACTGTTTTTT. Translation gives CASSLYWTEKLFF. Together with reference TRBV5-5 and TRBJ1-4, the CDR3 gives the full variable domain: DAGVTQSPTHLIKTRGQQVTLRCSPISGHKSVSWYQQVLGQGPQFIFQYYEKEERGRGNFPDRFSARQFPNYSSELNVNALLLGDSALYLCASSLYWTEKLFFGSGTQLSVL.

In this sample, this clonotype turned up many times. The CDR3: CAWCGLAGPGETQYF. The CDR3 nucleotides are TGTGCCTGGTGCGGACTAGCGGGTCCTGGAGAGACCCAGTACTTC. J is TRBJ2-5 and V is TRBV30, with 11 bases fitting TRBD2. This CDR3 region has 15 residues. Germline V gene lookup returns CDR1 GTSNPN and CDR2 SVGIG (reference sequence). V lost 5 bases, J lost 4 bases, and 9 bases stayed unmatched.

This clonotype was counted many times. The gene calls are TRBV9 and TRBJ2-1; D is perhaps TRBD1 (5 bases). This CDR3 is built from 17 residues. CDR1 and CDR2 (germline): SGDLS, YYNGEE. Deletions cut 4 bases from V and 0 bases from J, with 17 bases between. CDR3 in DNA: TGTGCCAGCAGCAGAAGGGGTAGGGGTGACTCCTACAATGAGCAGTTCTTC. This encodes CASSRRGRGDSYNEQFF.

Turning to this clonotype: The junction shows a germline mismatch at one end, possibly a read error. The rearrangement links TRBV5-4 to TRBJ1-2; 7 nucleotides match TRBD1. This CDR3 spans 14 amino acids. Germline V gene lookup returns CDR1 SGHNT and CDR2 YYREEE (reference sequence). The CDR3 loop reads CASTEIGGAYGDTF. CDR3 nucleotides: TGTGCCAGCACCGAAATAGGGGGCGCCTATGGCGACACCTTC. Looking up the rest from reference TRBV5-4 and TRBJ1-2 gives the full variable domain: ETGVTQSPTHLIKTRGQQVTLRCSSQSGHNTVSWYQQALGQGPQFIFQYYREEENGRGNFPPRFSGLQFPNYSSELNVNALELDDSALYLCASTEIGGAYGDTFGSGTRLTVV.

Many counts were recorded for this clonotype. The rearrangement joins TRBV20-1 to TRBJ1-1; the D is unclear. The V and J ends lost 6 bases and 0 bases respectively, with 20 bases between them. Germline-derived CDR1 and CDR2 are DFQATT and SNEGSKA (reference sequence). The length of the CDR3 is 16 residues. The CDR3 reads CSAPSRRRPLNTEAFF. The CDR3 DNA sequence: TGCAGTGCCCCATCACGCCGCCGCCCCCTGAACACTGAAGCTTTCTTT.

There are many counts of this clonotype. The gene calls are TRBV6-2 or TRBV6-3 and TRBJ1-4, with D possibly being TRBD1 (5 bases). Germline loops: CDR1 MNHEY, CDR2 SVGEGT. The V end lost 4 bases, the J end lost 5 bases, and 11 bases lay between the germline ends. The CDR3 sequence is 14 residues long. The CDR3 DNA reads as TGTGCCAGCAGTTTCGGGGGATTGAATGAAAAACTGTTTTTT. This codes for CASSFGGLNEKLFF.

The CDR3 region has the DNA TGTGCCAGCAGCCGACCGTTTAACTATGGCTACACCTTC. This translates into CASSRPFNYGYTF. The chain uses TRBV12-3 or TRBV12-4 and TRBJ1-2; no reliable D call. This CDR3 is 13 amino acids long. Between the trimmed V and J ends, which lost 6 bases and 1 base, there was a span of 9 bases.

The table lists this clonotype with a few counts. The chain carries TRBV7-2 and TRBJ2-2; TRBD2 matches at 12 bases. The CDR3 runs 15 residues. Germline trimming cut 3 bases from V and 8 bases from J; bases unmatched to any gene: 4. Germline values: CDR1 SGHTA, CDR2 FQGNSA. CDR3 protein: CASSLTSGGPGELFF. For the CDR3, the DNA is TGTGCCAGCAGCTTGACTAGCGGGGGTCCGGGGGAGCTGTTTTTT.

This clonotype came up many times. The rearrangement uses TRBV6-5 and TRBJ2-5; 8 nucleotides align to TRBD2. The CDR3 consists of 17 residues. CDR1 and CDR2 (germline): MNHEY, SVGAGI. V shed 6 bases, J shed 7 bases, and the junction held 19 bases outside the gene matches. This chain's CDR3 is CASSFAMRAGGTRTQYF. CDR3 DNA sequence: TGTGCCAGCAGCTTCGCCATGAGGGCGGGGGGCACCAGGACCCAGTACTTC.

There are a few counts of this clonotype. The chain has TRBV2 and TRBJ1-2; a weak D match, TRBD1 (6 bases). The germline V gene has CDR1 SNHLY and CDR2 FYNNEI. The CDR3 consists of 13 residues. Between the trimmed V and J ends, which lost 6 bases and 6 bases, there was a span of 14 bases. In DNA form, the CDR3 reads TGTGCCAGCAGGTCACAGGGAGGTGATGGCTACACCTTC. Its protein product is CASRSQGGDGYTF.